This T cell receptor (beta chain) was obtained from a study of shared clonotypes between healthy human individuals (TCRdb year 2020). At the level of the whole study: The cohort included a few men and two women between 18 and 49 years of age. Per donor, leukapheresis produced somewhere between about 0.85 and 9.5 billion PBMCs. Different laboratories and diverse techniques were used to prepare libraries and sequence TCR repertoires, to increase sequencing depth and limit assay-specific biases. The study deeply sequenced blood TCR repertoires of five healthy adults to estimate repertoire size and the extent of clonotype sharing between individuals.

Donors were healthy HIV-negative adults with no recently reported acute infections or vaccinations. Only Caucasian adults living in Nashville, Tennessee, USA were represented among the donors. For unsorted samples, 90 million or so PBMCs were counted, and genomic DNA was extracted using the QIAamp DNA Blood Mini kit. After blood collection by leukapheresis, PBMCs were isolated using Ficoll-Histopaque density gradient centrifugation and then cryopreserved in the vapor phase of liquid nitrogen. Beyond this particular receptor, the publication reports: The genetic and exposure-history diversity represented was limited by the small number of donors. Sampling was restricted to blood, and TCR repertoires in tissue are likely to differ from TCR repertoires in blood. Pairwise subsampling led to the expectation that sequencing depth would affect the degree of clonotype sharing among donors.

V has 4 bases trimmed and J has 7 bases trimmed; junction bases matching no gene number 7. The cysteine opens and the phenylalanine closes a CDR3 of 14 amino acids. Only CDR3 DNA remains: 42 bases, in frame from the first base. Looking up the germline V gene yields CDR1 ENHRY and CDR2 SYGVKD. Using the deep immunoSEQ assay, multiplex PCR amplified TCR CDR3 regions from genomic DNA. Extracted genomic DNA from each cell subset was distributed evenly across all wells of several immunoSEQ 96-well plates, and each plate was treated as a replicate. For unsorted PBMC, each replicate PCR was loaded with 300 ng genomic DNA, equivalent to about 30,000 T cell genomes. Ten immunoSEQ deep assay plates were used to sequence unsorted PBMC genomic DNA. Purified libraries were measured with a Qubit 3.0 fluorometer, size-checked on a Bioanalyzer 2100, and measured again with the KAPA Library Quantification kit. Each immunoSEQ 96-well plate was sequenced on its own single-read 150-cycle Illumina NextSeq 550 flow cell. On the authors' methods: Because the immunoSEQ output included only junctional sequences and no quality scores, the filtering could not be the same as the filtering used for full-length reads. To assign V/J genes and CDR3, sequences were annotated using PyIR, a Python wrapper for IgBLAST v1.9, with IMGT germline references. Any read was removed if the V/J assignment was weak (E-value above 1e-6), the CDR3 was missing, or the read contained stop codons, out-of-frame junctions, or ambiguous translated residues. V3J clonotypes were defined by identical inferred V gene, J gene, and CDR3 amino acid sequence. The percentage overlap between two repertoires was calculated by dividing the number of shared unique clonotypes by the size of the smaller repertoire. RTK rarefaction, the Chao1 estimator, and Recon v2.1 estimates of unobserved clonotypes were used to assess repertoire richness. Entries here come from immuneACCESS through TCRdb and include only in-frame sequences with V and J called. Some clones fail to appear in such tables; in the studies checked, an unresolved V gene covers under half of the shortfall, and the cause of the remainder is unknown. V, J and clone size are those of that table, while D and trimming were read from the DNA. The sample table contains about 480,000 clones; only one count was recorded for around 79% of them. The leading ten clones occupy under 15% of the sample.

About this clone: Its antigen target is currently unknown. Base qualities are not recorded, but no much larger clone differs from it by a single base.

Source material: PBMCs. The TCR sequence derives from a middle-aged woman in good health. Some clones in this sample may be carry-over from other donors' samples. The receptor chain draws on TRBV10-3 and TRBJ2-1; TRBD2 lines up with 7 middle nucleotides. In nucleotides, the sequence is TGTGCCATCAGTGGACGGACTAGTCAGAATGAGCAGTTCTTC. This sequence encodes CAISGRTSQNEQFF.